This passage covers 9 T cell receptor beta chains from one sample sequenced in a study of blood T cell dynamics during melanoma immunotherapy (dated by TCRdb to 2019 to 2021). Library method: the immunoSEQ multiplex PCR assay. TCRdb limited this immuneACCESS table to in-frame rearrangements with V and J called. A share of clones is missing; checked studies link under half to unresolved V genes, and the rest is unexplained. The sample contains approximately 9,600 clones, 65% to 90% of them found a single time. The ten largest clones represent 1.1% of the sample. The time point label here, explained by the study, means: week 3, after first cycle of checkpoint inhibitor. The material sequenced was blood, taken from a patient treated with checkpoint blockade. These receptors were obtained from a human donor with melanoma.

This clone was seen more than once but under ten times. This sequence joins TRBV6-1 and TRBJ1-6; tentatively, D is TRBD1 (5 bases). Trimming cost V 4 bases and J 8 bases, with 15 bases left between them. Germline CDR1 is MNHNS and CDR2 is SASEGT. The CDR3 sequence is 15 residues long. DNA for the CDR3: TGTGCCAGCAGTGCGGTGGCCGACAGCCATTCACCCCTCCACTTT. Residues: CASSAVADSHSPLHF.

The genes are TRBV7-9 and TRBJ2-5; D assignment may be TRBD1 or TRBD2 (5 bases each). The CDR3 totals 14 residues. V lost 4 bases and J lost 4, with 13 bases in between. Per the germline V gene, CDR1 is SEHNR and CDR2 is FQNEAQ (reference sequence). CDR3 in amino acids: CASSSGTDGETQYF. CDR3 nucleotides: TGTGCCAGCAGCTCCGGGACGGATGGAGAGACCCAGTACTTC.

The chain couples TRBV7-2 to TRBJ2-5; D possibly corresponds to TRBD1 (7 bases). CDR1 is SGHTA and CDR2 is FQGNSA in the germline V gene. The V gene lost 5 bases and the J gene lost 7 bases, with 14 bases spanning the gap. The CDR3 spans 13 residues. The CDR3 DNA is TGTGCCAGCAGCGCGCAGGGGGGTGGGACCCAGTACTTC. Translating gives CASSAQGGGTQYF.

This clone showed up just a few times. This rearrangement joins TRBV30 to TRBJ1-3; D gene ambiguous. CDR1 is GTSNPN and CDR2 is SVGIG in the germline V gene (reference sequence). The CDR3 covers 13 residues. V lost 4 bases to trimming and J lost 4 bases, with 11 bases between them. The CDR3 bases are TGTGCCTGGATTAGGGAAGCGGGAAACACCATATATTTT. This gives the protein CAWIREAGNTIYF.

The chain carries TRBV5-1 and TRBJ2-7; possible D gene TRBD1, 6 bases. This CDR3 contains 16 residues. Deletions cut 0 bases from V and 2 bases from J, with 15 bases between. The germline gives CDR1 SGHRS, CDR2 YFSETQ. The CDR3 DNA is TGCGCCAGCAGCTTGGGACACCGGGACATCGCCTACGAGCAGTACTTC. This codes for CASSLGHRDIAYEQYF.

J is TRBJ1-2 and V is TRBV6-5, with D perhaps TRBD1 (5 bases). With 7 bases removed from V and 8 bases from J, the gap between germline ends came to 17 bases. Germline values: CDR1 MNHEY, CDR2 SVGAGI. The CDR3 extends over 13 amino acids. In nucleotides, the CDR3 is TGTGCCAGCACCGTAGCCGGGGGAAGCGGCTACACCTTC. Protein sequence: CASTVAGGSGYTF.

This rearrangement joins TRBV6-1 to TRBJ2-3; 7 bases fit TRBD1. The CDR3 loop spans 16 amino acids. The V segment lost 2 bases and the J segment 1 base; nucleotides outside the gene matches: 6. Germline CDR1 is MNHNS and CDR2 is SASEGT. CDR3 sequence reads: CASSELAGTGTDTQYF. The CDR3 nucleotides are TGTGCCAGCAGTGAATTGGCCGGGACAGGCACAGATACGCAGTATTTT.

Here the CDR3 reads CASSLRGGIYTGELFF. For the CDR3, the DNA is TGTGCCAGCAGCTTGCGGGGGGGGATTTACACCGGGGAGCTGTTTTTT. The V gene is TRBV5-8, the J gene TRBJ2-2; 8 nucleotides line up with TRBD2. V shed 1 base, J shed 3 bases, and the junction held 5 bases outside the gene matches. The CDR3 has 16 amino acids. CDR1 and CDR2 (germline): SGHTS, YDEGEE.

The table lists this clone with a few counts. The chain employs TRBV11-2 and TRBJ1-6; perhaps TRBD1 as D (5 bases). Between the trimmed V and J ends, which lost 0 bases and 10 bases, there was a span of 7 bases. Germline values: CDR1 SGHAT, CDR2 FQNNGV. The CDR3 has 13 residues. The CDR3 region is CASSLDTGSPLHF. In DNA form, the CDR3 reads TGTGCCAGCAGCTTAGATACAGGCTCACCCCTCCACTTT.